This entry describes one TCR beta chain. The method was immunoSEQ multiplex PCR; TCRdb's version includes in-frame clones alone and lacks a portion of them. The sample shows about 46,000 clones, 80% to 90% of them seen only once. The sample is drawn from a study of blood T cell repertoires in COVID-19. The germline V gene has CDR1 LGHDT and CDR2 YNNKEL (reference sequence). V lost 4 bases and J 7 bases, leaving 7 bases between the germline ends. The CDR3 loop spans 12 amino acids. Sequenced material: peripheral blood. The clonotype was recovered from a human donor in a cohort sampled during active COVID-19. The donor label of this sample is uncertain. The V gene is TRBV3-1 (or the pseudogene TRBV3-2), the J gene TRBJ2-2; D ambiguous. DNA for the CDR3: TGTGCCAGCAGCCGACCGGGCGGGGAGCTGTTTTTT. Amino acid sequence: CASSRPGGELFF.